This T cell receptor (beta chain) was documented in a study of blood T cell repertoires in COVID-19. As for the study in general: Samples came from the United States, Italy and Spain, spanning acute and convalescent COVID-19. In each case, the material was cDNA or gDNA derived from T cells, B-cell-depleted T cells, or PBMCs.

Deletions cut 3 bases from V and 7 bases from J, with 11 bases between. The CDR3 totals 13 residues. Germline lookup yields CDR1 SGHDT and CDR2 YYEEEE. Authors' analysis steps: Estimation of nucleated cell counts was performed using reference gene primer amplification. TCRdb keeps only in-frame clones here, not all; method: immunoSEQ multiplex PCR. V and J calls and clone size follow that table, whereas D and trimming were derived from the DNA. The data hold 250,000 to 300,000 clones, with approximately 87% observed a single time. The receptor was derived from a man aged 55-75 years who had recovered from COVID-19. This sequence joins TRBV5-6 and TRBJ1-5; D ambiguous. Sample: peripheral blood. The DNA for the CDR3 is TGTGCCAGCAGCTCCAGGCCGGGACAGCCCCAGCATTTT. This codes for CASSSRPGQPQHF.